Listed below are T cell receptor beta chains from one sample, sequenced in a study of blood T cell repertoires in COVID-19. This table comes from immunoSEQ multiplex PCR, and its TCRdb copy is limited to in-frame clones, with some not included. The data contain roughly 150,000 clones, around 80% of them singletons. Sequenced sample: peripheral blood. Receptors were obtained from a woman between 70 and 85 years old who had recovered from COVID-19. Each CDR3 is given without its conserved first and last residue.

TRBV28,TRBJ1-1,10,ASSTGPVGAF
TRBV2,TRBJ2-7,11,ASRNPTGSGQY
TRBV25-1,TRBJ2-1,14,ASSSHGGRASNEQF
TRBV10-3,TRBJ2-3,16,AISEVGVARERADTQY
TRBV18,TRBJ1-3,13,ASSPPSSSGNTIY
TRBV5-1,TRBJ1-6,12,ASIGGRVNSPLH
TRBV18,TRBJ1-3,15,ASSPKAGGPSGNTIY
TRBV6-5,TRBJ1-5,12,ASSQDTWGQPQH
TRBV19,TRBJ1-2,11,ASNGGAPYGYT
TRBV7-3,TRBJ2-1,14,ASSPRGGSSYNEQF
TRBV9,TRBJ2-7,11,ASSTRQGGKQY
TRBV5-6,TRBJ1-1,10,ASSWARAEAF
TRBV10-3,TRBJ2-2,13,ATKTSPTGTGELF
TRBV6-5,TRBJ1-4,12,ASSYVRTGEKLF
TRBV6-6,TRBJ1-3,14,ATRSGGGDSGNTIY
TRBV29-1,TRBJ1-4,11,SARTGGREKLF
TRBV10-1,TRBJ2-1,12,ASSNRSSYNEQF
TRBV2,TRBJ1-2,10,ASRGAGYGYT
TRBV5-6,TRBJ1-4,13,ASSLGGRPNEKLF
TRBV6-2/TRBV6-3,TRBJ2-5,11,ASSPQGGETQY
TRBV7-9,TRBJ1-3,13,ASSLGWARGNTIY
TRBV18,TRBJ1-2,11,ASSELGNGGYT
TRBV19,TRBJ1-5,13,ASSPLTGVNQPQH
TRBV27,TRBJ1-2,12,ASSANDRGGGYT
TRBV7-9,TRBJ1-2,17,ASSLAGLGRGPVDYGYT
TRBV10-3,TRBJ1-2,12,AISRGPPPYGYT
TRBV18,TRBJ1-5,11,ASSPSPNQPQH
TRBV7-2,TRBJ1-2,12,ASSLPDSATGYT
TRBV15,TRBJ1-6,13,ATGAGSSYNSPLH
TRBV6-5,TRBJ1-2,12,ASSYGGQEYGYT
TRBV10-3,TRBJ1-1,15,AISAGTHGGRDTEAF
TRBV4-1,TRBJ2-1,14,ASSQEGRGVHNEQF
TRBV7-3,TRBJ1-1,12,ASSLTSSSTEAF
TRBV2,TRBJ2-5,11,ASRDGLRQTQY
TRBV5-4,TRBJ1-1,11,ASSLDRTGRAF
TRBV4-2,TRBJ2-2,14,ASSQDSGGRGGELF
TRBV15,TRBJ1-5,14,ATSWTGQGAGQPQH
TRBV7-9,TRBJ1-6,11,ASSLGQGSPLH
TRBV6-5,TRBJ2-1,13,ASTAQAGGDNEQF
TRBV10-3,TRBJ1-2,11,AIRPPTGYGYT
TRBV18,TRBJ2-5,14,ASSRGLAGFGETQY
TRBV10-1,TRBJ1-2,13,ASTPPGGQDYGYT